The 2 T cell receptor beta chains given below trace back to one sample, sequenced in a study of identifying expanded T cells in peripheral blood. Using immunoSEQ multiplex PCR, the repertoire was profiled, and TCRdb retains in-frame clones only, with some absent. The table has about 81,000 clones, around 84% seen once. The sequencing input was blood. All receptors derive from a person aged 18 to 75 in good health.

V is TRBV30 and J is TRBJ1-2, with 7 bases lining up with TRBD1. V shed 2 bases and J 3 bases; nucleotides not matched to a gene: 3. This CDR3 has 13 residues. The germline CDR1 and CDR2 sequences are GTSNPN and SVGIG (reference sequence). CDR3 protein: CAWSNRGDYGYTF. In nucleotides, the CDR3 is TGTGCCTGGAGTAACAGGGGTGACTATGGCTACACCTTC.

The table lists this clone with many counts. The CDR3 reads CASSRQGASGNTIYF. In DNA, the CDR3 is TGTGCCAGCAGCCGACAGGGGGCGTCTGGAAACACCATATATTTT. The chain couples TRBV7-9 to TRBJ1-3, with 10 bases aligning to TRBD1. There are 15 residues in the CDR3. Germline CDR1 reads SEHNR; CDR2 reads FQNEAQ (reference sequence). The ends lost 5 bases at V and 1 base at J; junction bases unmatched: 2.